The 26 T cell receptor beta chains reported below all come from one sample, sequenced in a study of cytomegalovirus exposure and HLA in healthy donors. The PCR had 60 Vbeta and 13 Jbeta primers. Using immunoSEQ multiplex PCR, the repertoire was profiled, and TCRdb retains in-frame clones only, with some absent. The sample holds fewer than 200,000 clones, approximately 85% seen once. The specimen was PBMCs. The receptors come from a man aged 18 to 29 in good health and CMV-seropositive.

With regard to this clone: A read error may account for a junction end that differs from germline. The J gene is TRBJ2-4, the V gene TRBV5-6; D call uncertain. This CDR3 spans 14 amino acids. Per the germline V gene, CDR1 is SGHDT and CDR2 is YYEEEE. This CDR3 is CASSLWSAKNSQYF. The CDR3 DNA reads as TGTGCCAGCAGCTTGTGGTCCGCCAAAAACAGTCAGTACTTC.

The gene calls are TRBV4-1 and TRBJ1-5, with TRBD1 identical over 8 bases. The V and J ends lost 5 bases and 3 bases, in that order; junction bases with no gene match: 9. The CDR3 covers 16 residues. Per germline, CDR1 MGHRA and CDR2 YSYEKL. The CDR3 coding sequence is TGCGCCAGCAGCAAGTCACAGGGGGGGTTCAATCAGCCCCAGCATTTT. It translates to CASSKSQGGFNQPQHF.

The J gene is TRBJ2-7, the V gene TRBV7-9, with a tentative D call TRBD2 (5 bases). V lost 1 base and J 5 bases, leaving 18 bases between the germline ends. CDR1 SEHNR and CDR2 FQNEAQ come from the germline V gene (reference sequence). This CDR3 is 16 amino acids long. In DNA form, the CDR3 reads TGTGCCAGCAGCTTAGGGGTAGAGGGTATCCGTAACGAGCAGTACTTC. Its protein product is CASSLGVEGIRNEQYF.

The CDR3 loop is CASSAPTSGGNTDTQYF. The CDR3 nucleotides read TGTGCCAGCAGCGCCCCCACTAGCGGGGGGAACACAGATACGCAGTATTTT. The chain links TRBV9 to TRBJ2-3; 12 nucleotides line up with TRBD2. After removal of 3 bases from V and 2 bases from J, the junction contained 7 bases not matched to a gene. The CDR3 is 17 residues long. Germline lookup yields CDR1 SGDLS and CDR2 YYNGEE.

This clone was picked up one time. J is TRBJ2-7 and V is TRBV9; D not resolved. The V gene lost 3 bases and the J gene lost 0 bases, with 10 bases spanning the gap. This CDR3 comprises 14 residues. Germline V gene data show CDR1 as SGDLS and CDR2 as YYNGEE. CDR3 loop: CASSEGGNSYEQYF. The CDR3 DNA follows: TGTGCCAGCAGCGAAGGCGGCAACTCCTACGAGCAGTACTTC.

The chain employs TRBV6-6 and TRBJ2-7, with TRBD1 matching over 7 bases. In germline, CDR1 is MNHNY, CDR2 SVGAGI (reference sequence). J lost 3 bases, V lost 6 bases, and 5 bases had no gene match. The CDR3 consists of 13 residues. CDR3 sequence reads: CASRPGTVYEQYF. CDR3 DNA sequence: TGTGCCAGCAGGCCCGGGACAGTCTACGAGCAGTACTTC.

The chain employs TRBV25-1 and TRBJ1-2, with a possible D match to TRBD1 (5 bases). Trimming took 2 bases from V and 7 from J, leaving 11 bases between them. The CDR3 length is 13 residues. CDR1 and CDR2 (germline): MGHDK, SYGVNS. This chain's CDR3 is CASSEQGMGGYTF. In DNA form, the CDR3 reads TGTGCCAGCAGTGAACAGGGTATGGGTGGCTACACCTTC.

This clone showed up just once. The genes are TRBV7-2 and TRBJ2-6, with 8 bases aligning to TRBD1. Trimming took 10 bases from V and 0 from J; bases not matched to a gene: 8. The CDR3 runs 16 residues. The V gene's germline CDR1 is SGHTA and CDR2 FQGNSA. CDR3 DNA: TGTGCCATCGCAGGGGGCATCCTCTCTGGGGCCAACGTCCTGACTTTC. Its translation is CAIAGGILSGANVLTF.

V gene TRBV30 combines with J gene TRBJ2-5; 9 nucleotides match TRBD1. The CDR3 extends over 13 amino acids. Unmatched junction bases numbered 9, after V lost 8 bases and J lost 5 bases. Germline assignment: CDR1 GTSNPN and CDR2 SVGIG (reference sequence). The CDR3, as DNA: TGTGCCACCCAAACAGGGGGCGGTGAGACCCAGTACTTC. Translating gives CATQTGGGETQYF.

The chain employs TRBV4-3 and TRBJ2-7; no clear D gene. There are 13 residues in the CDR3. CDR1 and CDR2 (germline): LGHNA, YSLEER. Trimming took off 3 bases at V and 4 bases at J, with 10 bases between the two ends. The DNA for the CDR3 is TGCGCCAGCAGCCAGGCCCTCGGGTACGAGCAGTACTTC. Its translation: CASSQALGYEQYF.

The chain recombines TRBV7-6 with TRBJ2-4; no firm D call. CDR3 length: 11 amino acids. The germline V gene encodes CDR1 SGHVS and CDR2 FNYEAQ. V was pared by 11 bases and J by 8 bases, with 13 bases between. The CDR3 here is CAARSSHIQYF. CDR3 nucleotide sequence: TGTGCCGCCCGGTCCTCTCACATTCAGTACTTC.

This clone appeared a few times. This chain links TRBV4-2 with TRBJ1-1, with D possibly TRBD1 on 5 matching bases. Germline lookup yields CDR1 LGHNA and CDR2 YNFKEQ. Trimming cost V 2 bases and J 2 bases, with 18 bases left between them. The CDR3 loop spans 17 amino acids. The CDR3 coding sequence is TGTGCCAGCAGCCAACTCTCCGGGAGGGACGCCAACACTGAAGCTTTCTTT. Translating it yields CASSQLSGRDANTEAFF.

The V and J genes are TRBV29-1 and TRBJ2-7; 9 bases line up with TRBD1. Germline V gene data show CDR1 as SQVTM and CDR2 as ANQGSEA. V was pared by 0 bases and J by 3 bases, with 6 bases of the junction left unmatched. The CDR3 contains 15 residues. CDR3 sequence: CSVEDQGTGIYEQYF. In DNA form, the CDR3 reads TGCAGCGTTGAAGATCAGGGGACAGGGATCTACGAGCAGTACTTC.

J is TRBJ2-7 and V is TRBV7-2, with 7 bases aligning to TRBD2. V lost 6 bases to trimming and J lost 11 bases; unmatched junction nucleotides: 13. Germline-derived CDR1 and CDR2 are SGHTA and FQGNSA. The CDR3 spans 13 residues. The DNA for the CDR3 is TGTGCCAGCAGTGCAACCGGGACTAAAGGAGAGTACTTC. Translation: CASSATGTKGEYF.

This chain uses TRBV5-1 with TRBJ2-3, with 11 bases that match TRBD2. Trimming removed 3 bases from V and 2 bases from J; junction bases left unmatched: 5. CDR1 is SGHRS and CDR2 is YFSETQ in the germline V gene. The CDR3 length is 16 residues. The CDR3 loop is CASSSSSGGITDTQYF. CDR3 DNA: TGCGCCAGCAGCTCCTCTAGCGGGGGGATCACAGATACGCAGTATTTT. Full variable domain (remainder filled in from reference TRBV5-1 and TRBJ2-3): KAGVTQTPRYLIKTRGQQVTLSCSPISGHRSVSWYQQTPGQGLQFLFEYFSETQRNKGNFPGRFSGRQFSNSRSEMNVSTLELGDSALYLCASSSSSGGITDTQYFGPGTRLTVL.

CDR3 nucleotides: TGTGCCAGCAGCCACGGACAATCTGGGCAGTTCTTC. Protein: CASSHGQSGQFF. The chain joins TRBV13 to TRBJ2-1, with D possibly TRBD1 on 5 matching bases. V was clipped by 5 bases and J by 12 bases, with 14 bases between them. CDR3 length: 12 amino acids. Germline CDR1 and CDR2: PRHDT and FYEKMQ (reference sequence). Together with reference TRBV13 and TRBJ2-1, the CDR3 gives the full variable domain: AAGVIQSPRHLIKEKRETATLKCYPIPRHDTVYWYQQGPGQDPQFLISFYEKMQSDKGSIPDRFSAQQFSDYHSELNMSSLELGDSALYFCASSHGQSGQFFGPGTRLTVL.

The chain recombines TRBV7-2 with TRBJ1-5; D perhaps matches TRBD1 (6 bases). Trimming stripped 6 bases from V and 0 bases from J, with 15 bases between. The CDR3 covers 16 residues. CDR1 is SGHTA, CDR2 FQGNSA, per germline. The CDR3 reads CASRSRGADSNQPQHF. CDR3 coding DNA: TGTGCCAGCAGGTCGCGGGGGGCGGATAGCAATCAGCCCCAGCATTTT. Filled out from reference TRBV7-2 and TRBJ1-5, the complete variable domain reads GAGVSQSPSNKVTEKGKDVELRCDPISGHTALYWYRQSLGQGLEFLIYFQGNSAPDKSGLPSDRFSAERTGGSVSTLTIQRTQQEDSAVYLCASRSRGADSNQPQHFGDGTRLSIL.

The chain uses TRBV9 and TRBJ2-3; 10 bases are shared with TRBD2. The CDR3 totals 18 residues. From germline, CDR1 is SGDLS and CDR2 YYNGEE. J was trimmed by 0 bases and V by 0 bases; bases with no gene match: 7. The CDR3: CASSVGAGGKSSTDTQYF. In DNA, the CDR3 is TGTGCCAGCAGCGTAGGAGCGGGGGGGAAATCTAGCACAGATACGCAGTATTTT.

The gene calls are TRBV19 and TRBJ1-3; D remains ambiguous. The CDR3 consists of 15 residues. The germline CDR1 and CDR2 sequences are LNHDA and SQIVND (reference sequence). Trimming shortened V by 5 bases and J by 4 bases, and 15 bases separated the two germline ends. The CDR3 protein is CASSQEVARGNTIYF. CDR3 in DNA: TGTGCCAGTAGTCAAGAAGTCGCGCGGGGAAACACCATATATTTT.

This chain joins TRBV28 and TRBJ1-2; 7 nucleotides align to TRBD1. CDR3 length equals 15 residues. Germline lookup yields CDR1 MDHEN and CDR2 SYDVKM. Germline trimming cut 3 bases from V and 6 bases from J; bases unmatched to any gene: 10. Written as DNA, the CDR3 is TGTGCCAGCAGTTTGAACCCAGGGCAGGGGGATGGCTACACCTTC. This translates into CASSLNPGQGDGYTF.

The J gene is TRBJ2-1, the V gene TRBV9, with 8 bases lining up with TRBD2. The CDR3 length is 17 residues. V shed 3 bases and J 7 bases; nucleotides not matched to a gene: 15. Per the germline V gene, CDR1 is SGDLS and CDR2 is YYNGEE. This CDR3 is CASSASPGGGGPNEQFF. As DNA, the CDR3 is TGTGCCAGCAGCGCTAGCCCCGGGGGCGGGGGGCCTAATGAGCAGTTCTTC.

The rearrangement links TRBV5-6 to TRBJ2-1, with 8 bases lining up with TRBD1. Trimming cost V 2 bases and J 0 bases; bases outside gene matches: 10. The CDR3 is 18 amino acids. Germline V lookup: CDR1 SGHDT, CDR2 YYEEEE. CDR3 sequence (DNA): TGTGCCAGCAGCTTCCAGGGACAGGACTTGAGCTCCTACAATGAGCAGTTCTTC. Amino acids: CASSFQGQDLSSYNEQFF.

The J gene is TRBJ1-3, the V gene TRBV7-9, with D uncertain. The CDR3 runs to 11 residues. The germline V and J ends were trimmed by 8 bases and 3 bases, with 5 bases remaining between them. The germline CDR1 and CDR2 sequences are SEHNR and FQNEAQ (reference sequence). CDR3: CASRVGNTIYF. DNA for the CDR3: TGTGCCAGCCGAGTTGGAAACACCATATATTTT.

In this sample, this clone turned up once. This sequence joins TRBV5-1 and TRBJ1-6; 7 bases are a match to TRBD1. After removal of 2 bases from V and 8 bases from J, the junction contained 7 bases not matched to a gene. Germline V gives CDR1 SGHRS, CDR2 YFSETQ. The CDR3 has 15 amino acids. The CDR3: CASSFSLRGDSPLHF. The DNA of the CDR3 is TGCGCCAGCAGCTTTTCCCTCAGGGGGGATTCACCCCTCCACTTT.

This chain links TRBV25-1 with TRBJ1-4; D is undetermined. Germline lookup yields CDR1 MGHDK and CDR2 SYGVNS. Trimming pared 4 bases from V and 1 base from J, leaving 7 bases between. The length of the CDR3 is 14 residues. The CDR3 DNA reads TGTGCCAGCAGTGTACAGAGAACTAATGAAAAACTGTTTTTT. Its protein product is CASSVQRTNEKLFF.

The V call is TRBV9, the J call TRBJ2-2; D uncertain. Germline CDR1 SGDLS, CDR2 YYNGEE. The CDR3 sequence is 13 residues long. The V and J ends lost 2 bases and 6 bases respectively, with 8 bases between them. Written as DNA, the CDR3 is TGTGCCAGCAGCGTTGGTAGCCCCGGGGAGCTGTTTTTT. This sequence encodes CASSVGSPGELFF.